This T cell receptor (beta chain) was observed in a study of cytomegalovirus exposure and HLA in healthy donors. Turning to the study itself: Prior work identified 120 million or so unique TCR beta sequences in some 200 million T cells.

This clone showed up just a few times. Its antigen is unidentified. General study results and limits: Reports indicate that TCR beta sequences accurately predicted the HLA-A and HLA-B alleles of most subjects. While the bulk of TCR sequences proved rare, some public TCRs turned up in many donors. A few chains tied to CMV proved CMV antigen-specific in vitro.

Germline CDR1 reads MNHEY; CDR2 reads SVGAGI. V was clipped by 6 bases and J by 8 bases, with 14 bases between them. The CDR3 has 13 amino acids. In the PCR, 60 Vbeta and 13 Jbeta primers were used. The data were produced by immunoSEQ multiplex PCR, yet TCRdb's version contains in-frame clones alone and is incomplete. The sample has 150,000 or so clones, just under 75% seen once. The specimen was PBMCs. The chain links TRBV6-5 to TRBJ2-4, with TRBD2 as a possible D gene (5 bases). This sequence was found in a woman aged 18-29 years in good health and CMV-seronegative. CDR3 in amino acids: CASRPGITDIQYF. The DNA of the CDR3 is TGTGCCAGCAGGCCGGGAATAACGGACATTCAGTACTTC.